This T cell receptor (beta chain) originates from a study of blood T cell repertoires in COVID-19. Study-wide context: COVID-19 samples from acute and convalescent phases originated in the United States, Italy and Spain. PBMCs, B-cell-depleted T cells, or T cells provided the cDNA or gDNA that made up the material.

The authors' processing: Estimated nucleated cell counts came from reference gene primer amplification. The table came from immunoSEQ multiplex PCR; TCRdb's copy has only in-frame clones and leaves some out. The DNA was the basis for D and trimming; V, J and clone size are from that table. The sample lists around 110,000 clones, approximately 87% occurring once. Trimming cost V 4 bases and J 2 bases; bases outside gene matches: 5. Germline CDR1 SGHDT, CDR2 YYEEEE. The CDR3 covers 15 residues. The sequence was obtained from a man aged 25 to 40 with acute or convalescent COVID-19. The J gene is TRBJ2-7, the V gene TRBV5-6; 11 nucleotides agree with TRBD1. The sequenced material came from peripheral blood. The CDR3 DNA sequence: TGTGCCAGCAGCCCCGGGACAGGGGGACCCTACGAGCAGTACTTC. It specifies CASSPGTGGPYEQYF.